The T cell receptor beta chain described here comes from a study of graft-versus-host responses after intestinal transplantation. Study context: All of the recipients had induction that used anti-thymocyte globulin, then tacrolimus and steroids for two to three years.

Of note for this clone: Its antigen is not identified.

Notes on the study in general: The authors found GvH clones in recipient marrow, some appearing first in ileum or blood. After transplant, early declines in HvG clones were associated with peak levels of circulating GvH clones. Patients with graft-donor T cell macrochimerism had high graft-versus-host to host-versus-graft clonal ratios in allografts.

Sequencing was performed with immunoSEQ multiplex PCR; in TCRdb, only in-frame clones are kept and a portion is missing. This repertoire shows more than 20,000 clones, roughly 88% found once; its top ten account for more than 0.9%. The CDR3 contains 16 residues. Trimming took off 0 bases at V and 7 bases at J, with 15 bases between the two ends. Germline V gene lookup returns CDR1 MGHRA and CDR2 YSYEKL. The chain links TRBV4-1 to TRBJ1-4; tentatively, D is TRBD1 (5 bases). Sequencing used PBMCs, obtained approximately 450 days after intestinal transplant. The clonotype originates from a human patient who received an intestinal transplant, so some T cells may come from the graft donor. The CDR3 DNA is TGCGCCAGCAGCCAAGATACGAACAGGCCCAGTGAAAAACTGTTTTTT. It encodes CASSQDTNRPSEKLFF.